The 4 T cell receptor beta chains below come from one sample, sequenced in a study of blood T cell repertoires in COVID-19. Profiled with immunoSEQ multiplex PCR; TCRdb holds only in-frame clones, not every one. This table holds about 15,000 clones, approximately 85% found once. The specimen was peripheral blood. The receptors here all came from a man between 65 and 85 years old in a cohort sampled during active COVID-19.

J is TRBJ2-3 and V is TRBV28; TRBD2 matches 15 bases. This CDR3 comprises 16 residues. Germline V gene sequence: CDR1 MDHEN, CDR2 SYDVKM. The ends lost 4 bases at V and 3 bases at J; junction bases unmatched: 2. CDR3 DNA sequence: TGTGCCAGCAGTTCGGGACTAGCGGGAGGTACAGATACGCAGTATTTT. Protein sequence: CASSSGLAGGTDTQYF.

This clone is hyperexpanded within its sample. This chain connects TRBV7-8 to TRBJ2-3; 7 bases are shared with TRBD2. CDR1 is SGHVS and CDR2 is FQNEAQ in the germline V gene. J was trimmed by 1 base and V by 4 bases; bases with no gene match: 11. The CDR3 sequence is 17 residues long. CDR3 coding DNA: TGTGCCAGCAGCTATGACCCCGAGCGGGACGGCACAGATACGCAGTATTTT. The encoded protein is CASSYDPERDGTDTQYF.

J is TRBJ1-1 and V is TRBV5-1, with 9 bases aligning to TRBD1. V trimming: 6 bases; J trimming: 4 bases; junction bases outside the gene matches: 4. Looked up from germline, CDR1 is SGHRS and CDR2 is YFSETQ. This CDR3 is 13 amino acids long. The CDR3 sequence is CASTTGGFTEAFF. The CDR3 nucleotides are TGCGCCAGCACCACAGGGGGCTTCACTGAAGCTTTCTTT.

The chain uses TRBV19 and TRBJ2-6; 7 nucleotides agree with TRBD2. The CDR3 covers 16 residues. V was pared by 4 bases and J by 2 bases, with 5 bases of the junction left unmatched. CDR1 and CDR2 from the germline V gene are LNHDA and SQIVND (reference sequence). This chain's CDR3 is CASSSGRGAGANVLTF. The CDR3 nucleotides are TGTGCCAGTAGTAGCGGGAGAGGGGCTGGGGCCAACGTCCTGACTTTC.